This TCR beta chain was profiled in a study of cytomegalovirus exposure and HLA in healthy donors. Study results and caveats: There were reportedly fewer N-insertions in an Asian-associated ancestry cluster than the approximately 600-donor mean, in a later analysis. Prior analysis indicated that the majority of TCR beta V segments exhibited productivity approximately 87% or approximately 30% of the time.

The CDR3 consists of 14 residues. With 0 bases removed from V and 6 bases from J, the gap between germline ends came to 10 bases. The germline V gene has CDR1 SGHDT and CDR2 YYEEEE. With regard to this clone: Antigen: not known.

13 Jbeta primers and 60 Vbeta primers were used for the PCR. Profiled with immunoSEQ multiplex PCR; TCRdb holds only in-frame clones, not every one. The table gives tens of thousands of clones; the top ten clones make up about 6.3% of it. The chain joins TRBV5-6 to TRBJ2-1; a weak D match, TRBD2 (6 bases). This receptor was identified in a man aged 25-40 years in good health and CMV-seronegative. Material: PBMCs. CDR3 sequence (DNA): TGTGCCAGCAGCTTGGCTGGAGGGCCCAATGAGCAGTTCTTC. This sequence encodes CASSLAGGPNEQFF.